These 14 T cell receptor beta chains were all obtained from the same sample, sequenced in a study of blood T cell repertoires in COVID-19. Clones were read by immunoSEQ multiplex PCR, and TCRdb kept only the in-frame ones, dropping some. This repertoire shows nearly 350,000 clones, about 88% found once; its top ten account for 6% to 8%. The sequencing input was peripheral blood. Receptors were obtained from a woman aged 70-85 years with COVID-19, enrolled during active disease.

This chain connects TRBV5-1 to TRBJ1-3; D possibly corresponds to TRBD1 (6 bases). Between the trimmed V and J ends, which lost 0 bases and 3 bases, there was a span of 7 bases. CDR3 length equals 14 residues. Germline-derived CDR1 and CDR2 are SGHRS and YFSETQ. The chain's CDR3 is CASSLGTVGNTIYF. As DNA, the CDR3 is TGCGCCAGCAGCTTGGGGACAGTTGGAAACACCATATATTTT.

Only one count was recorded for this clone. This chain links TRBV30 with TRBJ1-1; no firm D call. The CDR3 totals 12 residues. V dropped 6 bases and J dropped 7 bases, with 15 bases sitting between them. CDR1 and CDR2 from the germline V gene are GTSNPN and SVGIG (reference sequence). The CDR3 is CACRNSRGEAFF. CDR3 sequence (DNA): TGTGCCTGTCGTAATTCACGGGGTGAAGCTTTCTTT. Variable domain in full (rest from reference TRBV30 and TRBJ1-1): SQTIHQWPATLVQPVGSPLSLECTVEGTSNPNLYWYRQAAGRGLQLLFYSVGIGQISSEVPQNLSASRPQDRQFILSSKKLLLSDSGFYLCACRNSRGEAFFGQGTRLTVV.

The J gene is TRBJ1-6, the V gene TRBV5-1; 10 bases are a match to TRBD1. CDR1 is SGHRS, CDR2 YFSETQ, per germline. Losses at the gene ends were 4 bases for V and 4 bases for J; bases not matched to a gene: 11. CDR3 length equals 18 residues. The chain's CDR3 is CASSPDRGQLDYNSPLHF. Here the CDR3 DNA reads TGCGCCAGCAGCCCCGACAGGGGGCAATTAGATTATAATTCACCCCTCCACTTT.

Here the CDR3 reads CASFTSSYNSPLHF. The CDR3 nucleotides read TGTGCCAGCTTCACGAGCTCCTATAATTCACCCCTCCACTTT. The genes are TRBV28 and TRBJ1-6; D not resolved. Trimming stripped 8 bases from V and 0 bases from J, with 8 bases between. This CDR3 is 14 amino acids long. Germline CDR1 and CDR2: MDHEN and SYDVKM. The full variable domain, its missing parts supplied by reference TRBV28 and TRBJ1-6, is DVKVTQSSRYLVKRTGEKVFLECVQDMDHENMFWYRQDPGLGLRLIYFSYDVKMKEKGDIPEGYSVSREKKERFSLILESASTNQTSMYLCASFTSSYNSPLHFGNGTRLTVT.

The chain is built from TRBV28 and TRBJ1-2; 9 positions agree with TRBD1. Losses at the gene ends were 10 bases for V and 9 bases for J; bases not matched to a gene: 15. Germline V gives CDR1 MDHEN, CDR2 SYDVKM. The CDR3 has 14 amino acids. Here the CDR3 reads CATAPLPGQGSYTF. DNA of the CDR3: TGTGCCACCGCACCCCTACCGGGACAGGGAAGCTACACCTTC.

This clone appeared a single time. The gene calls are TRBV2 and TRBJ2-3; TRBD1 matches at 9 bases. Germline-derived CDR1 and CDR2 are SNHLY and FYNNEI. V shed 2 bases, J shed 1 base, and the junction held 1 base outside the gene matches. CDR3 length: 15 residues. The CDR3 DNA is TGTGCCAGCAGTGAAAGGGACAGGGGCACAGATACGCAGTATTTT. As protein: CASSERDRGTDTQYF.

This sequence joins TRBV9 and TRBJ1-5; no reliable D call. Trimming left V 4 bases short and J 0 bases short, with 2 bases between. The CDR3 length is 12 residues. Germline CDR1 and CDR2: SGDLS and YYNGEE. The CDR3 loop reads CASSHSNQPQHF. The CDR3 DNA sequence: TGTGCCAGCAGCCATAGCAATCAGCCCCAGCATTTT.

The chain employs TRBV9 and TRBJ2-1; D perhaps matches TRBD2 (6 bases). CDR1 is SGDLS and CDR2 is YYNGEE in the germline V gene. This CDR3 has 19 amino acids. V was shortened by 3 bases and J by 0 bases, with 22 bases between the two germline ends. CDR3 DNA: TGTGCCAGCAGCGGGCCCGGGGGTTACCCTAAAAGCTCCTACAATGAGCAGTTCTTC. This gives the protein CASSGPGGYPKSSYNEQFF.

The chain recombines TRBV6-6 with TRBJ1-2; TRBD1 aligns across 8 bases. The CDR3 contains 14 residues. J gave up 5 bases and V 7 bases, and 9 bases lay outside the gene matches. Germline CDR1 is MNHNY and CDR2 is SVGAGI (reference sequence). CDR3 nucleotide sequence: TGTGCCAGCAACCTGGGACAGGAGATTTATGGCTACACCTTC. Translated: CASNLGQEIYGYTF.

The chain has TRBV9 and TRBJ2-3; 8 bases match TRBD2. Germline V gene data show CDR1 as SGDLS and CDR2 as YYNGEE. This CDR3 is built from 17 residues. V trimming: 3 bases; J trimming: 2 bases; junction bases outside the gene matches: 11. DNA of the CDR3: TGTGCCAGCAGCGAGCCCCAGGGACTAGGAGACACAGATACGCAGTATTTT. Protein sequence: CASSEPQGLGDTDTQYF. Together with reference TRBV9 and TRBJ2-3, the CDR3 gives the full variable domain: DSGVTQTPKHLITATGQRVTLRCSPRSGDLSVYWYQQSLDQGLQFLIQYYNGEERAKGNILERFSAQQFPDLHSELNLSSLELGDSALYFCASSEPQGLGDTDTQYFGPGTRLTVL.

V is TRBV21-1 and J is TRBJ1-2; TRBD1 is the table's D call, not checked against the DNA. TRBV21-1 constitutes a pseudogene. The CDR3 is made up of 16 amino acids. The DNA for the CDR3 is TGTGCCAGCAGCAAAGGGGAGACAGGGGGCGACTATGGCTACACCTTC. It codes for CASSKGETGGDYGYTF.

V gene TRBV6-5 combines with J gene TRBJ1-2, with D tentatively TRBD1 (5 bases). This CDR3 spans 14 amino acids. Between the trimmed V and J ends, which lost 6 bases and 2 bases, there was a span of 13 bases. Germline assignment: CDR1 MNHEY and CDR2 SVGAGI. This CDR3 is CASSTTQGNYGYTF. For the CDR3, the DNA is TGTGCCAGCAGCACAACCCAGGGAAACTATGGCTACACCTTC.

This chain uses TRBV5-1 with TRBJ1-6, with D unclear. V was clipped by 0 bases and J by 8 bases, with 6 bases between them. The length of the CDR3 is 13 residues. Germline V lookup: CDR1 SGHRS, CDR2 YFSETQ. The CDR3 DNA reads as TGCGCCAGCAGCTTGGACACAGATTCACCCCTCCACTTT. Its translation: CASSLDTDSPLHF.

This rearrangement joins TRBV2 to TRBJ2-7, with 7 bases lining up with TRBD2. Germline CDR1 SNHLY, CDR2 FYNNEI. Losses at the gene ends were 1 base for V and 3 bases for J; bases not matched to a gene: 6. The CDR3 runs 15 residues. CDR3 in DNA: TGTGCCAGCAGTGAAGAGCCAGCGGGGATCTACGAGCAGTACTTC. Amino acids: CASSEEPAGIYEQYF.